Listed below are T cell receptor beta chains from one sample, sequenced in a study of Ad26.COV2.S vaccination and SARS-CoV-2 variants. Assay: immunoSEQ multiplex PCR; the TCRdb copy retains only in-frame clones and omits some. This repertoire shows some 240,000 clones, around 88% found once; its top ten account for about 2.7%. Material: peripheral blood, obtained in a trial of Ad26.COV2.S vaccine versus placebo. The receptors shown here come from a person between 18 and 59 years old who received the Ad26.COV2.S COVID-19 vaccine or a placebo. Each CDR3 is given with its conserved first and last residue. The D gene is left open where the match is weak. Clone size is not always given. Where it is, it says once, few, many or a class for expanded clones.

cdr3_aa: CASSQTTITDTQYF; cdr3_nt: TGTGCCAGCAGCCAAACGACCATCACAGATACGCAGTATTTT; v_call: TRBV4-2; j_call: TRBJ2-3; clone_size: NA; d_call: NA
cdr3_aa: CAISESGRQGSLQPQHF; cdr3_nt: TGTGCCATCAGTGAGTCAGGAAGGCAGGGAAGCCTTCAGCCCCAGCATTTT; v_call: TRBV10-3; j_call: TRBJ1-5; clone_size: NA; d_call: NA
cdr3_aa: CASSFKSGGVSYNEQFF; cdr3_nt: TGTGCCAGCAGCTTTAAAAGCGGGGGGGTTTCCTACAATGAGCAGTTCTTC; v_call: TRBV7-3; j_call: TRBJ2-1; clone_size: NA; d_call: TRBD2
cdr3_aa: CAWSVPWTGKGADTQYF; cdr3_nt: TGTGCCTGGAGTGTCCCTTGGACAGGGAAGGGCGCAGATACGCAGTATTTT; v_call: TRBV30; j_call: TRBJ2-3; clone_size: NA; d_call: TRBD1
cdr3_aa: CASSKRGSGYTF; cdr3_nt: TGTGCCAGCAGTAAACGAGGGAGCGGCTACACCTTC; v_call: TRBV27; j_call: TRBJ1-2; clone_size: NA; d_call: NA
cdr3_aa: CAWSRDRPYGYTF; cdr3_nt: TGTGCCTGGAGTAGGGACAGACCTTATGGCTACACCTTC; v_call: TRBV30; j_call: TRBJ1-2; clone_size: NA; d_call: TRBD1
cdr3_aa: CASSRVGTKKLGETQYF; cdr3_nt: TGTGCCAGTAGTCGAGTCGGGACAAAAAAACTCGGGGAGACCCAGTACTTC; v_call: TRBV19; j_call: TRBJ2-5; clone_size: NA; d_call: NA
cdr3_aa: CASSYREGARGNTIYF; cdr3_nt: TGTGCCAGCAGTTACCGAGAGGGGGCACGGGGAAACACCATATATTTT; v_call: TRBV6-5; j_call: TRBJ1-3; clone_size: NA; d_call: TRBD1
cdr3_aa: CASGLGGVEQFF; cdr3_nt: TGTGCTAGTGGTTTGGGGGGGGTTGAGCAGTTCTTC; v_call: TRBV12-5; j_call: TRBJ2-1; clone_size: NA; d_call: NA
cdr3_aa: CASSQADRALFNEQFF; cdr3_nt: TGCGCCAGCAGCCAAGCGGACCGGGCCCTATTCAATGAGCAGTTCTTC; v_call: TRBV4-1; j_call: TRBJ2-1; clone_size: NA; d_call: NA
cdr3_aa: CASSYLRGNTIYF; cdr3_nt: TGTGCCAGCAGTTACCTGCGGGGAAACACCATATATTTT; v_call: TRBV6-2/TRBV6-3; j_call: TRBJ1-3; clone_size: NA; d_call: NA
cdr3_aa: CASSGGTRDGELFF; cdr3_nt: TGTGCCAGCAGCGGAGGGACTAGAGACGGGGAGCTGTTTTTT; v_call: TRBV9; j_call: TRBJ2-2; clone_size: NA; d_call: TRBD2
cdr3_aa: CASSWGPMFSSTDTQYF; cdr3_nt: TGTGCCAGCAGCTGGGGCCCCATGTTCTCTAGCACAGATACGCAGTATTTT; v_call: TRBV7-6; j_call: TRBJ2-3; clone_size: NA; d_call: NA
cdr3_aa: CASSLAGTRTGGIDTQYF; cdr3_nt: TGCGCCAGCAGCTTGGCGGGGACAAGGACAGGGGGCATTGATACGCAGTATTTT; v_call: TRBV5-1; j_call: TRBJ2-3; clone_size: NA; d_call: TRBD1
cdr3_aa: CASSLQKSNTEAFF; cdr3_nt: TGTGCCAGTAGTCTCCAGAAGTCGAACACTGAAGCTTTCTTT; v_call: TRBV19; j_call: TRBJ1-1; clone_size: NA; d_call: NA
cdr3_aa: CASSYSKSGREGYTF; cdr3_nt: TGTGCCAGCAGTTACTCGAAGTCGGGCCGGGAGGGCTACACCTTC; v_call: TRBV6-2/TRBV6-3; j_call: TRBJ1-2; clone_size: NA; d_call: NA
cdr3_aa: CASSFLGRTGTYEQYF; cdr3_nt: TGTGCCAGCAGCTTCCTAGGTCGGACAGGAACGTACGAGCAGTACTTC; v_call: TRBV7-2; j_call: TRBJ2-7; clone_size: NA; d_call: TRBD1
cdr3_aa: CASSIKSSGNNRADTQYF; cdr3_nt: TGTGCCAGTAGTATAAAATCTAGCGGGAACAACCGTGCAGATACGCAGTATTTT; v_call: TRBV19; j_call: TRBJ2-3; clone_size: NA; d_call: TRBD2
cdr3_aa: CASSLDLPLAGRTGELFF; cdr3_nt: TGTGCCAGCAGCTTAGATCTCCCGCTAGCGGGACGCACCGGGGAGCTGTTTTTT; v_call: TRBV11-2; j_call: TRBJ2-2; clone_size: NA; d_call: TRBD2
cdr3_aa: CASSLWGLGFDNEQFF; cdr3_nt: TGTGCCAGCAGCCTCTGGGGACTAGGCTTTGACAATGAGCAGTTCTTC; v_call: TRBV14; j_call: TRBJ2-1; clone_size: NA; d_call: TRBD2
cdr3_aa: CASSQGTEQFF; cdr3_nt: TGTGCCAGCAGCCAGGGGACAGAGCAGTTCTTC; v_call: TRBV11-2; j_call: TRBJ2-1; clone_size: NA; d_call: NA
cdr3_aa: CASSEMAGSSYNEQFF; cdr3_nt: TGTGCCAGCAGTGAGATGGCAGGGAGCTCCTACAATGAGCAGTTCTTC; v_call: TRBV6-1; j_call: TRBJ2-1; clone_size: NA; d_call: NA
cdr3_aa: CASSQLSGSDTQYF; cdr3_nt: TGTGCCAGCAGCCAACTCAGTGGCTCGGATACGCAGTATTTT; v_call: TRBV7-8; j_call: TRBJ2-3; clone_size: NA; d_call: NA
cdr3_aa: CASTTGTSGNTIYF; cdr3_nt: TGTGCCAGCACCACCGGGACGTCGGGAAACACCATATATTTT; v_call: TRBV5-6; j_call: TRBJ1-3; clone_size: few; d_call: NA